This is a list of T cell receptor beta chains from one sample in a study of Graves' ophthalmopathy and Graves' hyperthyroidism. TCRdb ran MiXCR on the multiplex PCR reads and lists one entry per CDR3 protein. The sample records approximately 45,000 distinct CDR3 sequences, roughly 52% being singletons. Sequenced material: peripheral blood. The receptors were gathered from an adult man with Graves' ophthalmopathy. Both conserved end residues are part of each CDR3. The order of the fields is J gene, clone size, D gene, CDR3 length, V gene, CDR3 protein, CDR3 DNA. The D gene is left open where the match is weak. Rows may omit the clone size; those that give it use once, few, many or a size class.

>TRBJ2-5|many|TRBD1|15|TRBV10-3
CAISRDSNYQETQYF
TGTGCCATCAGCCGGGACAGCAATTACCAAGAGACCCAGTACTTC
>TRBJ2-6|few|-|13|TRBV19
CASSFSGANVLTF
TGTGCCAGTAGTTTCTCTGGGGCCAACGTCCTGACTTTC
>TRBJ1-2|-|-|15|TRBV28
CASSLGFGHPYGYTF
TGTGCCAGCAGTTTAGGATTTGGGCATCCCTATGGCTACACCTTC
>TRBJ1-6|-|TRBD1|15|TRBV7-6
CASSFEQGKNSPLHF
TGTGCCAGCAGCTTTGAACAGGGGAAAAATTCACCCCTCCACTTT
>TRBJ2-1|-|TRBD1|15|TRBV7-9
CASSVGTGESSEQFF
TGTGCCAGCAGTGTCGGGACAGGAGAGAGCAGTGAGCAGTTCTTC
>TRBJ1-6|-|-|13|TRBV10-3
CAISERGNSPLHF
TGTGCCATCAGTGAAAGGGGAAATTCACCCCTCCACTTT
>TRBJ2-3|-|TRBD1|15|TRBV5-1
CASSLGQGFTDTQYF
TGCGCCAGCAGCTTGGGACAGGGTTTTACAGATACGCAGTATTTT
>TRBJ2-5|many|-|15|TRBV11-2
CASSSSTGPQETQYF
TGTGCCAGCAGCTCCAGTACAGGACCCCAAGAGACCCAGTACTTC
>TRBJ2-5|-|-|13|TRBV24-1
CATSDWVEETQYF
TGTGCCACCAGTGATTGGGTAGAAGAGACCCAGTACTTC
>TRBJ2-1|many|TRBD2|14|TRBV20-1
CSARGLAGNNEQFF
TGCAGTGCTAGAGGGTTAGCGGGAAACAATGAGCAGTTCTTC
>TRBJ2-1|few|TRBD2|15|TRBV19
CASSPKTVAGVEQFF
TGTGCCAGTAGTCCCAAGACCGTAGCGGGAGTTGAGCAGTTCTTC
>TRBJ2-7|many|TRBD1|17|TRBV5-5
CASSLDFGRGHRYEQYF
TGTGCCAGCAGCTTGGATTTCGGCAGGGGGCATAGGTACGAGCAGTACTTC
>TRBJ1-5|medium-sized|TRBD1|15|TRBV19
CASSGGGDGNQPQHF
TGTGCCAGCTCAGGGGGCGGCGATGGCAATCAGCCCCAGCATTTT
>TRBJ2-3|many|-|14|TRBV9
CASSVHGSTDTQYF
TGTGCCAGCAGCGTACACGGAAGCACAGATACGCAGTATTTT
>TRBJ2-7|many|-|17|TRBV7-3
CASSLKASGQGLREQYF
TGTGCCAGCAGCTTAAAGGCTTCGGGGCAGGGTTTGAGGGAGCAGTACTTC
>TRBJ1-1|once|-|15|TRBV11-2
CASSLDRGPGTEAFF
TGTGCCAGCAGCTTAGACCGGGGCCCGGGGACTGAAGCTTTCTTT
>TRBJ1-1|many|TRBD1|13|TRBV16
CASSQDRGKAAFF
TGTGCCAGCAGCCAGGACAGGGGTAAAGCAGCTTTCTTT
>TRBJ1-3|many|-|15|TRBV5-1
CASSLGGDNGNTIYF
TGCGCCAGCAGCTTGGGTGGGGACAATGGAAACACCATATATTTT
>TRBJ2-1|-|TRBD2|13|TRBV5-4
CASTLAGGSGQLF
TGTGCCAGCACCTTAGCGGGAGGGAGTGGGCAGCTCTTC
>TRBJ2-5|many|-|13|TRBV11-2
CASSLAGAETQYF
TGTGCCAGCAGCTTAGCGGGCGCGGAGACCCAGTACTTC
>TRBJ2-7|-|-|14|TRBV5-1
CASTGWGASYEQYF
TGCGCCAGCACCGGGTGGGGAGCCTCCTACGAGCAGTACTTC
>TRBJ2-1|many|TRBD2|14|TRBV6-6
CATKRGGLNNEQFF
TGTGCCACCAAGCGGGGGGGCCTAAACAATGAGCAGTTCTTC
>TRBJ2-3|-|-|15|TRBV2
CASSVMVASTDTQYF
TGTGCCAGCAGTGTTATGGTAGCTAGCACAGATACGCAGTATTTT
>TRBJ1-1|medium-sized|-|13|TRBV24-1
CATSVGEGTEAFF
TGTGCCACCAGTGTTGGGGAGGGCACTGAAGCTTTCTTT
>TRBJ1-3|many|TRBD1|17|TRBV11-2
CASSAILQGASGNTIYF
TGTGCCAGCAGCGCAATCCTACAGGGGGCCAGCGGAAACACCATATATTTT
>TRBJ2-5|many|TRBD1|13|TRBV10-2
CASCRDSQETQYF
TGCGCCAGCTGCCGGGACAGCCAAGAGACCCAGTACTTC
>TRBJ2-7|-|TRBD1|13|TRBV20-1
CSPRTGPSYEQYF
TGCAGTCCTAGGACAGGGCCCTCCTACGAGCAGTACTTC
>TRBJ2-2|many|-|14|TRBV7-3
CASSLYSSTGELFF
TGTGCCAGCAGCTTATATAGTAGTACCGGGGAGCTGTTTTTT
>TRBJ2-5|many|TRBD2|16|TRBV5-1
CASSWTGGGIQETQYF
TGCGCCAGCAGCTGGACCGGCGGGGGGATCCAAGAGACCCAGTACTTC
>TRBJ2-7|-|-|13|TRBV7-8
CASSAGRVVRQYF
TGTGCCAGCAGCGCCGGACGCGTTGTTAGGCAGTACTTC
>TRBJ1-2|-|TRBD1|13|TRBV29-1
CSVETGKGFGYTF
TGCAGCGTTGAGACAGGGAAGGGATTTGGCTACACCTTC
>TRBJ1-1|-|-|17|TRBV13
CASSLGGEGYGYTEAFF
TGTGCCAGCAGCTTAGGAGGGGAGGGCTATGGCTACACTGAAGCTTTCTTT
>TRBJ2-1|-|-|13|TRBV29-1
CSVEDRGSDEQFF
TGCAGCGTTGAAGATCGGGGCAGCGATGAGCAGTTCTTC
>TRBJ2-1|many|-|16|TRBV7-3
CASSLGNSISYNEQFF
TGTGCCAGCAGCTTAGGTAACTCCATTTCCTACAATGAGCAGTTCTTC
>TRBJ1-3|-|TRBD1|13|TRBV12-3/TRBV12-4
CASSYTGENTIYF
TGTGCCAGCAGCTACACAGGGGAGAACACCATATATTTT
>TRBJ2-7|once|-|14|TRBV7-3
CASSTGTPDNEQYF
TGTGCCAGCAGCACCGGGACACCCGACAACGAGCAGTACTTC